A single sample gave rise to the 21 T cell receptor beta chains below, sequenced in a study of tumour-infiltrating T cells in Burkitt lymphoma. Produced via immunoSEQ multiplex PCR; TCRdb's table is partial and in-frame only. The sample consists of 13,000 or so clones, over 75% of them appearing once. The sample was tumor tissue. Receptors were obtained from a human donor with diffuse large B-cell lymphoma.

The rearrangement links TRBV11-2 to TRBJ1-2, with D maybe TRBD1 (5 bases). Trimming removed 0 bases from V and 8 bases from J, with 10 bases in between. Germline V CDR1 and CDR2: SGHAT, FQNNGV. CDR3 size: 13 residues. The CDR3 nucleotides read TGTGCCAGCAGCTTAGATCGGGGGGTGGGCTACACCTTC. Protein sequence: CASSLDRGVGYTF.

The chain combines TRBV6-5 with TRBJ1-1; 7 positions agree with TRBD1. CDR1 and CDR2 (germline): MNHEY, SVGAGI. The CDR3 totals 13 residues. The V segment lost 0 bases and the J segment 7 bases; nucleotides outside the gene matches: 2. Here the CDR3 reads CASSYSRTGEAFF. The DNA for the CDR3 is TGTGCCAGCAGTTACTCAAGGACAGGTGAAGCTTTCTTT.

The chain recombines TRBV20-1 with TRBJ2-1, with D possibly being TRBD1 (5 bases). V was shortened by 0 bases and J by 10 bases, with 7 bases between the two germline ends. The CDR3 length is 11 residues. Germline V lookup: CDR1 DFQATT, CDR2 SNEGSKA (reference sequence). For the CDR3, the DNA is TGCAGTGCTAGAGATAGGACAGAGCAGTTCTTC. This translates into CSARDRTEQFF.

The rearrangement joins TRBV5-4 to TRBJ2-1, with TRBD1 matching over 9 bases. From germline, CDR1 is SGHNT and CDR2 YYREEE (reference sequence). This CDR3 region has 16 residues. Losses at the gene ends were 5 bases for V and 0 bases for J; bases not matched to a gene: 6. The DNA of the CDR3 is TGTGCCAGCAGGTCCGGGACAGGGAGCTCCTACAATGAGCAGTTCTTC. It translates to CASRSGTGSSYNEQFF.

This chain links TRBV5-1 with TRBJ2-7, with 11 positions matching TRBD2. CDR1 SGHRS and CDR2 YFSETQ come from the germline V gene. This CDR3 has 17 amino acids. The V segment lost 0 bases and the J segment 7 bases; nucleotides outside the gene matches: 12. Written as DNA, the CDR3 is TGCGCCAGCAGCTTGGCCACAATTTTCGGGACTAGCGGTGAGCAGTACTTC. It encodes CASSLATIFGTSGEQYF. Full variable domain (remainder filled in from reference TRBV5-1 and TRBJ2-7): KAGVTQTPRYLIKTRGQQVTLSCSPISGHRSVSWYQQTPGQGLQFLFEYFSETQRNKGNFPGRFSGRQFSNSRSEMNVSTLELGDSALYLCASSLATIFGTSGEQYFGPGTRLTVT.

V and J are TRBV29-1 and TRBJ2-7, with 7 nucleotides matching TRBD2. CDR3 length: 12 amino acids. V shed 4 bases and J 3 bases; nucleotides not matched to a gene: 3. Germline assignment: CDR1 SQVTM and CDR2 ANQGSEA. This CDR3 is CSVVPSGYEQYF. Written as DNA, the CDR3 is TGCAGCGTTGTTCCTAGCGGCTACGAGCAGTACTTC.

The chain carries TRBV19 and TRBJ1-5; TRBD1 matches 9 bases. The CDR3 spans 17 residues. Per the germline V gene, CDR1 is LNHDA and CDR2 is SQIVND (reference sequence). With V trimmed by 8 bases and J by 11 bases, 22 bases remained unmatched. The CDR3 region has the DNA TGTGCCAGTTCCGGGACAGGGAGCTTAGGAGCAATCAAAGCCCAGCATTTT. Translating gives CASSGTGSLGAIKAQHF.

A word on this clone: A read error may produce the germline difference seen at one junction end. The chain combines TRBV19 with TRBJ2-7, with a weak D call TRBD2 (6 bases). Germline assignment: CDR1 LNHDA and CDR2 SQIVND (reference sequence). The CDR3 consists of 15 residues. The CDR3 spells CANSPAARGLYEQYF. The CDR3 nucleotides are TGTGCCAATAGTCCGGCGGCGCGGGGACTCTACGAGCAGTACTTC.

The chain joins TRBV6-5 to TRBJ2-3; D call uncertain. Trimming pared 0 bases from V and 6 bases from J, leaving 10 bases between. The germline gives CDR1 MNHEY, CDR2 SVGAGI. CDR3 size: 14 residues. CDR3 nucleotides: TGTGCCAGCAGTTACTCGATGCTGGGGGATACGCAGTATTTT. Encoded protein: CASSYSMLGDTQYF.

In this sample, this clone turned up once. The rearrangement links TRBV29-1 to TRBJ1-1, with 8 bases fitting TRBD1. The CDR3 is made up of 13 amino acids. The V and J ends lost 7 bases and 0 bases, in that order; junction bases with no gene match: 4. CDR1 is SQVTM and CDR2 is ANQGSEA in the germline V gene. Written as DNA, the CDR3 is TGCAGCGGACGACAGGGGTTGAACACTGAAGCTTTCTTT. It encodes CSGRQGLNTEAFF.

In this sample, this clone turned up once. The chain recombines TRBV5-4 with TRBJ1-1; D is ambiguous. This CDR3 spans 13 amino acids. Trimming cost V 0 bases and J 4 bases, with 7 bases left between them. The germline V gene encodes CDR1 SGHNT and CDR2 YYREEE (reference sequence). CDR3 in DNA: TGTGCCAGCAGCTTGGGCAGCCGCACTGAAGCTTTCTTT. Its translation is CASSLGSRTEAFF.

A single count supports this clone. The chain employs TRBV6-5 and TRBJ2-7, with D perhaps being TRBD1 or TRBD2 (5 bases each). The germline V gene encodes CDR1 MNHEY and CDR2 SVGAGI. Trimming stripped 0 bases from V and 1 base from J, with 10 bases between. The CDR3 runs 15 residues. The CDR3 loop reads CASSYSRWGSYEQYF. CDR3 sequence (DNA): TGTGCCAGCAGTTACTCGAGGTGGGGGTCCTACGAGCAGTACTTC.

The V gene is TRBV7-2, the J gene TRBJ2-7; no definite D call. Germline CDR1 SGHTA, CDR2 FQGNSA. The ends were cut back, 5 bases at V and 0 bases at J, with 8 bases in the middle. This CDR3 has 13 residues. DNA for the CDR3: TGTGCCAGCAGCCCGATCGCCTCCTACGAGCAGTACTTC. Translating it yields CASSPIASYEQYF. The variable domain in full, with the rest retrieved from reference TRBV7-2 and TRBJ2-7, is GAGVSQSPSNKVTEKGKDVELRCDPISGHTALYWYRQSLGQGLEFLIYFQGNSAPDKSGLPSDRFSAERTGGSVSTLTIQRTQQEDSAVYLCASSPIASYEQYFGPGTRLTVT.

The chain couples TRBV27 to TRBJ1-5; D is perhaps TRBD1 (5 bases). V was pared by 4 bases and J by 6 bases, with 13 bases between. The CDR3 has 14 amino acids. Germline CDR1 MNHEY, CDR2 SMNVEV (reference sequence). CDR3 sequence reads: CASSSTKGFQPQHF. The CDR3 DNA sequence: TGTGCCAGCAGTTCGACCAAGGGGTTTCAGCCCCAGCATTTT.

The chain is built from TRBV15 and TRBJ2-1; the D gene could be TRBD1 or TRBD2 (5 bases each). Per germline, CDR1 LNHNV and CDR2 YYDKDF (reference sequence). Trimming took off 2 bases at V and 9 bases at J, with 17 bases between the two ends. CDR3 length equals 15 residues. In DNA form, the CDR3 reads TGTGCCACCAGCAGAACCGACACGCTTGGGGGTGAGCAGTTCTTC. Its translation is CATSRTDTLGGEQFF.

The chain combines TRBV6-6 with TRBJ2-7, with TRBD1 matching over 9 bases. Germline V gives CDR1 MNHNY, CDR2 SVGAGI (reference sequence). The V segment lost 6 bases and the J segment 6 bases; nucleotides outside the gene matches: 12. The CDR3 loop spans 15 amino acids. The CDR3 DNA follows: TGTGCCAGCAGCCTCCGGGACAGGGTTTCGAGCGAGCAGTACTTC. Encoded protein: CASSLRDRVSSEQYF.

The rearrangement joins TRBV15 to TRBJ2-2, with TRBD2 matching over 16 bases. Germline V gene sequence: CDR1 LNHNV, CDR2 YYDKDF (reference sequence). V lost 3 bases and J lost 5; bases outside the gene matches: 0. This CDR3 has 16 amino acids. CDR3: CATSRGLAGGTGELFF. The CDR3 nucleotides read TGTGCCACCAGCAGGGGACTAGCGGGAGGGACCGGGGAGCTGTTTTTT.

This chain uses TRBV19 with TRBJ2-3; TRBD2 matches 10 bases. V gave up 1 base and J gave up 2 bases; unmatched junction bases: 6. The CDR3 consists of 17 residues. Germline CDR1 reads LNHDA; CDR2 reads SQIVND (reference sequence). The DNA of the CDR3 is TGTGCCAGTAGTATAGGTATTAGCGGGGGGACCACAGATACGCAGTATTTT. Amino acids: CASSIGISGGTTDTQYF.

This clone was observed once. The chain recombines TRBV7-2 with TRBJ2-2; 11 nucleotides align to TRBD2. CDR1 and CDR2 (germline): SGHTA, FQGNSA. The CDR3 has 17 residues. The ends lost 2 bases at V and 4 bases at J; junction bases unmatched: 6. For the CDR3, the DNA is TGTGCCAGCAGCTTATTAGCGGGAGGGCCCTCCACCGGGGAGCTGTTTTTT. This sequence encodes CASSLLAGGPSTGELFF.

CDR3 residues: CASTLGAGANEQFF. The CDR3 DNA reads as TGTGCCAGCACCCTGGGGGCAGGGGCCAATGAGCAGTTCTTC. The J gene is TRBJ2-1, the V gene TRBV27; D is possibly TRBD1 (6 bases). The CDR3 totals 14 residues. The V gene lost 7 bases and the J gene lost 6 bases, with 16 bases spanning the gap. Germline CDR1 reads MNHEY; CDR2 reads SMNVEV (reference sequence).

The chain joins TRBV7-8 to TRBJ2-5; 8 bases align to TRBD2. V shed 5 bases and J 5 bases; nucleotides not matched to a gene: 13. CDR3 size: 16 residues. Germline-derived CDR1 and CDR2 are SGHVS and FQNEAQ. The CDR3 DNA is TGTGCCAGCAGCCCCGGCATGACGGGAGGGCCTGAGACCCAGTACTTC. As protein: CASSPGMTGGPETQYF.